This T cell receptor beta chain is drawn from a study of OX40 agonist ivuxolimab in advanced cancers. V gave up 3 bases and J gave up 3 bases, with 9 bases separating them. In germline, CDR1 is MDHEN, CDR2 SYDVKM. This CDR3 spans 14 amino acids. Method: immunoSEQ multiplex PCR; TCRdb's copy keeps in-frame clones and lacks some. The data show roughly 14,000 clones, about three quarters seen once. This clonotype originated in an adult with an advanced solid tumor such as melanoma, head and neck, liver or kidney cancer. The gene calls are TRBV28 and TRBJ1-5; unclear D gene. This material consisted of CD4+ or CD8+ T cells sorted from blood, taken in a trial of the OX40 agonist ivuxolimab. This CDR3 reads CASSLRGINQPQHF. CDR3 sequence (DNA): TGTGCCAGCAGTTTGCGAGGCATCAATCAGCCCCAGCATTTT.